These T cell receptor beta chains were read from a single sample in a study of blood T cell repertoires in COVID-19. Repertoires were generated with immunoSEQ multiplex PCR, while TCRdb's copy carries only in-frame clones and drops some. The table lists roughly 380,000 clones, around 91% of them singletons. Material: peripheral blood. These receptors originate from a woman aged 40 to 50 with COVID-19, enrolled during active disease. CDR3s include the opening cysteine and the closing phenylalanine or tryptophan. The D gene is left open where the match is weak.

>TRBV5-5|.|TRBJ2-3
CASSRPGAGTDTQYF
TGTGCCAGCAGCCGACCTGGGGCTGGGACAGATACGCAGTATTTT
>TRBV12-3/TRBV12-4|.|TRBJ2-5
CASSLQETQYF
TGTGCCAGCAGCCTACAAGAGACCCAGTACTTC
>TRBV28|.|TRBJ1-1
CASSSPGSFLAFF
TGTGCCAGCAGTTCCCCCGGGAGTTTTTTGGCTTTCTTT
>TRBV19|.|TRBJ1-3
CASSIEVSGNTIYF
TGTGCCAGTAGTATCGAGGTCTCTGGAAACACCATATATTTT
>TRBV7-2|.|TRBJ1-1
CASSLGGSGRVGTEAFF
TGTGCCAGCAGCCTAGGGGGATCAGGGAGGGTCGGCACTGAAGCTTTCTTT
>TRBV29-1|.|TRBJ2-7
CSVYAGAYEQYF
TGCAGCGTATATGCAGGGGCCTACGAGCAGTACTTC
>TRBV29-1|.|TRBJ1-1
CSVEWSTEAFF
TGCAGCGTTGAATGGAGTACTGAAGCTTTCTTT
>TRBV27|TRBD1|TRBJ2-5
CASSLGTGTAQETQYF
TGTGCCAGCAGTTTAGGAACGGGGACAGCTCAAGAGACCCAGTACTTC
>TRBV5-4|.|TRBJ2-7
CASSPGSRDEQYF
TGTGCCAGCAGCCCGGGGTCTAGGGACGAGCAGTACTTC
>TRBV7-8|TRBD2|TRBJ2-1
CASSSIAGRSYNEQFF
TGTGCCAGCAGCTCAATAGCGGGGCGCTCCTACAATGAGCAGTTCTTC